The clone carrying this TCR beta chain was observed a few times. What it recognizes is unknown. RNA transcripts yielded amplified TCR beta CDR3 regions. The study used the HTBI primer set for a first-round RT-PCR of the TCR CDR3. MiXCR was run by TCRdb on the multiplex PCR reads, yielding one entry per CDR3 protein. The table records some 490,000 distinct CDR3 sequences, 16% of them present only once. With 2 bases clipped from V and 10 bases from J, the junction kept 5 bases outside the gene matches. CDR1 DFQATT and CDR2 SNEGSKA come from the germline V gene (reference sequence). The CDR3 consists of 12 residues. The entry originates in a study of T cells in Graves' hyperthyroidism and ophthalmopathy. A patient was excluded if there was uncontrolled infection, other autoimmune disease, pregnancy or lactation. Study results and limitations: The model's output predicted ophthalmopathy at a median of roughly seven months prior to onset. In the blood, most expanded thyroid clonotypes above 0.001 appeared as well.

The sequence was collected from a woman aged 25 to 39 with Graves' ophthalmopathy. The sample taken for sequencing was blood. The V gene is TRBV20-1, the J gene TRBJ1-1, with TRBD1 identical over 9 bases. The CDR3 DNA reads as TGCAGTGCTAGATTTACGGGACAGGGAGCTTTCTTT. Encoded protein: CSARFTGQGAFF.